The 22 T cell receptor beta chains below come from one sample, sequenced in a study of T cells in Graves' hyperthyroidism and ophthalmopathy (dated by TCRdb to the late 2010s). Library method: multiplex PCR. Instrument used: Illumina HiSeq 2000. Amplification of TCR beta CDR3 regions was carried out from RNA transcripts. The first round of RT-PCR for the TCR CDR3 was performed with the HTBI primer set and the Qiagen OneStep RT-PCR kit. TCRdb reran the public reads through fastp at Q25 and MiXCR, keeping productive beta chains. Rows merge per CDR3 protein into single entries with the most common DNA and genes. This sample holds nearly 600,000 distinct CDR3 sequences; more than 13% were observed only once. The top ten clones comprise about 7% of the sample. The sequencing input was blood. The receptors here all came from a woman under 30 with Graves' ophthalmopathy.

A few counts support this clonotype. This sequence joins TRBV20-1 and TRBJ2-7, with TRBD2 matching 8 bases. Germline V gene data show CDR1 as DFQATT and CDR2 as SNEGSKA (reference sequence). The CDR3 spans 15 residues. The trim removed 2 bases at V and 5 bases at J, leaving 11 bases unmatched. CDR3 bases: TGCAGTGCTAGAAGGGCGGGACTAGAAAACGACGAGCAGTACTTC. Translated: CSARRAGLENDEQYF.

This clonotype was seen more than once but under ten times. The chain is built from TRBV6-1 and TRBJ2-7, with 13 positions matching TRBD2. V was clipped by 5 bases and J by 7 bases; unmatched bases: 8. The CDR3 totals 15 residues. CDR1 and CDR2 (germline): MNHNS, SASEGT. The CDR3 coding sequence is TGTGCCAGCAGTTCCCGGACTAGCGGGAGCGAGGAGCAGTACTTC. It encodes CASSSRTSGSEEQYF.

The chain uses TRBV19 and TRBJ2-4, with 8 bases identical to TRBD2. Germline values: CDR1 LNHDA, CDR2 SQIVND (reference sequence). This CDR3 spans 17 amino acids. V lost 4 bases and J lost 2; bases outside the gene matches: 10. The CDR3 nucleotides are TGTGCCAGTAGTACACTCCCCGGGGGGGTTCCCAAAAACATTCAGTACTTC. Its protein product is CASSTLPGGVPKNIQYF. The whole variable domain, remainder taken from reference TRBV19 and TRBJ2-4, is DGGITQSPKYLFRKEGQNVTLSCEQNLNHDAMYWYRQDPGQGLRLIYYSQIVNDFQKGDIAEGYSVSREKKESFPLTVTSAQKNPTAFYLCASSTLPGGVPKNIQYFGAGTRLSVL.

This clonotype was counted ten times or more. V usage is TRBV5-8 and J usage is TRBJ2-2, with D possibly TRBD2 on 6 matching bases. V was clipped by 4 bases and J by 4 bases, with 17 bases between them. Germline V gene data show CDR1 as SGHTS and CDR2 as YDEGEE. This CDR3 has 16 amino acids. The CDR3 here is CASSPLGGGSTGELFF. The CDR3 DNA follows: TGTGCCAGCAGCCCCCTGGGTGGGGGGAGCACCGGGGAGCTGTTTTTT.

The gene calls are TRBV20-1 and TRBJ2-7, with D perhaps matching TRBD2 (5 bases). CDR3 length: 16 residues. Germline V gives CDR1 DFQATT, CDR2 SNEGSKA (reference sequence). V lost 4 bases and J lost 7, with 26 bases in between. CDR3 in amino acids: CSATHGKAGLFSEQYF. CDR3 nucleotides: TGCAGTGCTACTCACGGGAAGGCAGGCCTTTTTTCGGAGCAGTACTTC.

This clonotype was observed at least ten times. The chain couples TRBV10-3 to TRBJ1-2; D ambiguous. The germline CDR1 and CDR2 sequences are ENHRY and SYGVKD. Trimming stripped 0 bases from V and 2 bases from J, with 10 bases between. The CDR3 runs 15 residues. The CDR3 protein is CAISESAGLNYGYTF. CDR3 bases: TGTGCCATCAGTGAGTCCGCGGGATTAAACTATGGCTACACCTTC.

This clonotype was detected ten times or more. The chain couples TRBV6-2 or TRBV6-3 to TRBJ2-7; TRBD2 might be the D (5 bases). The germline V and J ends were trimmed by 5 bases and 3 bases, with 14 bases remaining between them. The germline CDR1 and CDR2 sequences are MNHEY and SVGEGT. The CDR3 extends over 14 amino acids. This CDR3 reads CASSTRTGDYEQYF. The CDR3 DNA is TGTGCCAGCAGTACCCGGACTGGCGACTACGAGCAGTACTTC.

This clonotype was counted a few times. The DNA of the CDR3 is TGTGCCAGCAGCTTGGACAGGGGGCGGGACGAGCAGTACTTC. As protein: CASSLDRGRDEQYF. This chain connects TRBV5-7 to TRBJ2-7; 9 nucleotides match TRBD1. TRBV5-7 is known as an ORF, though its function is uncertain. The CDR3 consists of 14 residues. The V and J ends lost 0 bases and 5 bases, in that order; junction bases with no gene match: 3.

This clonotype was seen ten or more times. The chain employs TRBV6-5 and TRBJ2-5, with D unclear. CDR1 and CDR2 (germline): MNHEY, SVGAGI. The CDR3 covers 13 residues. The V gene lost 3 bases and the J gene lost 1 base, with 6 bases spanning the gap. The CDR3 sequence is CASSYRLQETQYF. The CDR3 DNA follows: TGTGCCAGCAGTTATCGGCTCCAAGAGACCCAGTACTTC.

This clonotype was picked up many times. CDR3 amino acids: CATVITGKPILSSEQFF. For the CDR3, the DNA is TGTGCCACCGTAATTACAGGAAAGCCCATCCTAAGTAGTGAGCAGTTCTTC. The chain recombines TRBV28 with TRBJ2-1; TRBD1 might be the D (5 bases). Germline CDR1 is MDHEN and CDR2 is SYDVKM. The CDR3 is made up of 17 amino acids. The germline V and J ends were trimmed by 10 bases and 9 bases, with 31 bases remaining between them.

This clonotype showed up many times. The genes are TRBV7-8 and TRBJ2-7; D remains unclear. The CDR3 length is 16 residues. Germline CDR1 reads SGHVS; CDR2 reads FQNEAQ. Trimming removed 4 bases at V and 4 bases at J, with 20 bases between. CDR3 loop: CASSSSRDRPQYEQYF. CDR3 coding DNA: TGTGCCAGCAGCTCATCCCGAGACCGACCTCAGTACGAGCAGTACTTC.

This clonotype appeared a few times. CDR3 protein: CATSDLKGQETQYF. For the CDR3, the DNA is TGTGCCACCAGTGATTTGAAGGGCCAAGAGACCCAGTACTTC. V usage is TRBV24-1 and J usage is TRBJ2-5; D gene ambiguous. The CDR3 covers 14 residues. The V gene's germline CDR1 is KGHDR and CDR2 SFDVKD. V dropped 0 bases and J dropped 1 base, with 5 bases sitting between them.

This rearrangement joins TRBV6-5 to TRBJ2-2; 16 nucleotides agree with TRBD2. V lost 4 bases and J lost 7; bases outside the gene matches: 6. Germline V gene data show CDR1 as MNHEY and CDR2 as SVGAGI. The length of the CDR3 is 17 residues. The CDR3, as DNA: TGTGCCAGCAGTTCGGGACTAGCGGGAGGGGGGATCGGGGAGCTGTTTTTT. It is translated as CASSSGLAGGGIGELFF.

This clonotype was seen many times. The chain couples TRBV30 to TRBJ2-7; 13 bases agree with TRBD2. Germline trimming cut 1 base from V and 5 bases from J; bases unmatched to any gene: 2. CDR1 and CDR2 (germline): GTSNPN, SVGIG (reference sequence). The CDR3 consists of 14 residues. The CDR3 protein is CAWSAGLAGDEQYF. The CDR3 nucleotides read TGTGCCTGGAGTGCAGGACTAGCGGGAGACGAGCAGTACTTC.

This clonotype showed up just a few times. Since a much larger clone is just one base distant, this may be a read error. The genes are TRBV9 and TRBJ1-1, with unresolved D. Germline V lookup: CDR1 SGDLS, CDR2 YYNGEE. This CDR3 is built from 14 residues. CDR3 nucleotides: TGTGCCAGCAGCGTAGAGAACAGCTACACTGAAGCTCTCTTT. Translating gives CASSVENSYTEALF.

This clonotype was detected many times. This chain uses TRBV12-5 with TRBJ1-1, with D perhaps matching TRBD1 (5 bases). The CDR3 totals 14 residues. Germline lookup yields CDR1 LGHNT and CDR2 FRNRAP. V shed 5 bases and J shed 1 base, with 11 bases lying between them. The CDR3 region has the DNA TGTGCTAGTGGTCAGGGACGTTGGAACACTGAAGCTTTCTTT. Translating gives CASGQGRWNTEAFF.

This clonotype was recorded at least ten times. This chain connects TRBV20-1 to TRBJ2-7; a possible D gene is TRBD1 (5 bases). The V and J ends lost 4 bases and 2 bases respectively, with 21 bases between them. Per the germline V gene, CDR1 is DFQATT and CDR2 is SNEGSKA (reference sequence). The CDR3 sequence is 16 residues long. The CDR3 region has the DNA TGCAGTGCTAATCCCCCTGACAGTGGGCTTCCCTACGAGCAGTACTTC. It yields the protein CSANPPDSGLPYEQYF.

This chain links TRBV24-1 with TRBJ1-4; the match to TRBD1 covers 7 bases. The CDR3 is 16 residues long. V shed 3 bases and J 5 bases; nucleotides not matched to a gene: 8. Germline assignment: CDR1 KGHDR and CDR2 SFDVKD. The CDR3 region has the DNA TGTGCCACCAGTGATCCCCACGGGACAGAGAATGAAAAACTGTTTTTT. It yields the protein CATSDPHGTENEKLFF.

This clonotype was counted at least ten times. The chain couples TRBV27 to TRBJ1-2; 7 nucleotides line up with TRBD1. The germline CDR1 and CDR2 sequences are MNHEY and SMNVEV (reference sequence). After removal of 5 bases from V and 4 bases from J, the junction contained 7 bases not matched to a gene. The CDR3 totals 14 residues. The CDR3 nucleotides read TGTGCCAGCAGTAACGACAGGGTTGGCTATGGCTACACCTTC. It codes for CASSNDRVGYGYTF.

Points on this clonotype: This may come from a read error, since a much larger clone is one base off. The chain carries TRBV3-1 and TRBJ2-1, with 10 nucleotides matching TRBD2. Matching the DNA end better, TRBJ2-7 makes the J call doubtful. Germline V gives CDR1 LGHDT, CDR2 YNNKEL (reference sequence). CDR3 size: 15 residues. In DNA, the CDR3 is TGTGCCAGCTCACCCAGGCTAGCGGGAGACAATGAGCAGTACTTC. As protein: CASSPRLAGDNEQYF.

This clonotype was recorded at least ten times. This sequence joins TRBV29-1 and TRBJ2-5, with 10 bases lining up with TRBD1. The CDR3 sequence is 15 residues long. Germline loops: CDR1 SQVTM, CDR2 ANQGSEA. Trimming cost V 1 base and J 5 bases; bases outside gene matches: 7. The CDR3 spells CSVEVVDRGRETQYF. CDR3 in DNA: TGCAGCGTTGAAGTCGTGGACAGGGGGAGGGAGACCCAGTACTTC.

This clonotype was detected ten times or more. The J gene is TRBJ1-2, the V gene TRBV2; D unclear. The length of the CDR3 is 14 residues. V shed 3 bases and J shed 3 bases, with 11 bases lying between them. CDR1 and CDR2 from the germline V gene are SNHLY and FYNNEI. Written as DNA, the CDR3 is TGTGCCAGCAGTGAGGTAGGGATGGACTATGGCTACACCTTC. Amino acids: CASSEVGMDYGYTF.